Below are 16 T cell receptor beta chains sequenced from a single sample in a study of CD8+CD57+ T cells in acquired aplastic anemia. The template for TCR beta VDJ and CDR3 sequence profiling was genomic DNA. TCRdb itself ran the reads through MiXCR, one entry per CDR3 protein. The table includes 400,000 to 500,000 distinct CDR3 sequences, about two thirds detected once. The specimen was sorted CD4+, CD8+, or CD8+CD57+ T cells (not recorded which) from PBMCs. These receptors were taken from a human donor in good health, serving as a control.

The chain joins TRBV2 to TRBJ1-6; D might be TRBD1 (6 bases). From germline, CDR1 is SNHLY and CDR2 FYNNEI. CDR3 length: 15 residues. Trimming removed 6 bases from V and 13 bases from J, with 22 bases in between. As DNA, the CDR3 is TGTGCCAGCAGCTTAGTAGCGGGGGCAGGTGCTCCCCTCCACTTT. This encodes CASSLVAGAGAPLHF.

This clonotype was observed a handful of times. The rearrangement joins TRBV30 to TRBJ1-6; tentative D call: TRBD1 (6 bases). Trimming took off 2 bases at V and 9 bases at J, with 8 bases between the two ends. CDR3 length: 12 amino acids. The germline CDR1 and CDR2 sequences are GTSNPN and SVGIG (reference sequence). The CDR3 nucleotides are TGTGCCTGGAGTACAGGGAGTTCACCCCTCCACTTT. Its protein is CAWSTGSSPLHF.

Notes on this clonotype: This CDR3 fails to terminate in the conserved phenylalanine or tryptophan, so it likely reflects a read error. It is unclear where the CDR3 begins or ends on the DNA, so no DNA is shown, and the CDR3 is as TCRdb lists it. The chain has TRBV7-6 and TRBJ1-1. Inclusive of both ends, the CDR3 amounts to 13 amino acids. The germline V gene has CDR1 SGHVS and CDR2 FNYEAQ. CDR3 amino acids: CASSLAERGFTPP.

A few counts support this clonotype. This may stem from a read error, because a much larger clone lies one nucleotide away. The CDR3 here is CASSLGEAFF. In DNA form, the CDR3 reads TGTGCCAGCAGCCTTGGTGAAGCTTTCTTT. This sequence joins TRBV5-8 and TRBJ1-1; the D is unclear. The CDR3 consists of 10 residues. V dropped 4 bases and J dropped 7 bases, with 5 bases sitting between them. Germline lookup yields CDR1 SGHTS and CDR2 YDEGEE. Full variable domain (outside the CDR3, taken from reference TRBV5-8 and TRBJ1-1): EAGVTQSPTHLIKTRGQQATLRCSPISGHTSVYWYQQALGLGLQFLLWYDEGEERNRGNFPPRFSGRQFPNYSSELNVNALELEDSALYLCASSLGEAFFGQGTRLTVV.

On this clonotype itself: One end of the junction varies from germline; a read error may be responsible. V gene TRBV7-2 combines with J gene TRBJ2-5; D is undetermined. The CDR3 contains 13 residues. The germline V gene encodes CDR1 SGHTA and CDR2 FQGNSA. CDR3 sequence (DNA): TGCGCCAGCAGCCAAGCTCGAGATGAGACCCAGGACTTC. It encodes CASSQARDETQDF.

Here the CDR3 reads CASSGGYITDTQYF. CDR3 DNA: TGTGCCAGCAGTGGTGGGTATATAACAGATACGCAGTATTTT. The chain has TRBV9 and TRBJ1-5; D is unclear. The DNA end favors TRBJ2-3, so the J call may be wrong. CDR1 is SGDLS, CDR2 YYNGEE, per germline. This CDR3 is 14 amino acids long.

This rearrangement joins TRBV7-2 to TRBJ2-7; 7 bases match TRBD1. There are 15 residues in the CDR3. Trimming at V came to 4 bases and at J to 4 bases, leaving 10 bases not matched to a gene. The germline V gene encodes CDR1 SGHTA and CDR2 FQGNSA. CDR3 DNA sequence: TGTGCCAGCAGCTATCGAGCCGGGACAGTATACGAGCAGTACTTC. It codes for CASSYRAGTVYEQYF.

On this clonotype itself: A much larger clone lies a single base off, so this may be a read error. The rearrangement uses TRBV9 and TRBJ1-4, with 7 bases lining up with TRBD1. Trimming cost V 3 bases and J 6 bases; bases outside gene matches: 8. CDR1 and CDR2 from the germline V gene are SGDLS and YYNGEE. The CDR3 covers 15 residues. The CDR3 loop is CASSAGQALYEKLFF. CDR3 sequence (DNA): TGTGCCAGCAGCGCCGGACAGGCCCTTTATGAAAAACTGTTTTTT.

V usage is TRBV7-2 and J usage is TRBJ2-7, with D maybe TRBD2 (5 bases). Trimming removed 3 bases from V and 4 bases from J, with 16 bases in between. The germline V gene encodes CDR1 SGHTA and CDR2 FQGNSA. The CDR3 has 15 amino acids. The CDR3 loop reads CASSFTVTTGYEQYF. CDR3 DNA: TGTGCCAGCAGCTTCACCGTGACAACGGGGTACGAGCAGTACTTC.

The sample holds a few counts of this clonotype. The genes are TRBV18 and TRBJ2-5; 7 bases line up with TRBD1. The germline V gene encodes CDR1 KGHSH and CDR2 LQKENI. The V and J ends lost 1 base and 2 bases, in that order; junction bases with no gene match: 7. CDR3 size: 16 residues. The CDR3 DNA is TGTGCCAGCTCACCACGAGGGGGCAGAGGGCAAGAGACCCAGTACTTC. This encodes CASSPRGGRGQETQYF.

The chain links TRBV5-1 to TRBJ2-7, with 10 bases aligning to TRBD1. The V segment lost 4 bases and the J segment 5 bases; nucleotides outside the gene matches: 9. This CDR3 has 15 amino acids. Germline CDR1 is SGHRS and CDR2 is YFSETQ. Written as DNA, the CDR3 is TGCGCCAGCAGCCCGGTAGGGACAGGGGATCACGAGCAGTACTTC. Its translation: CASSPVGTGDHEQYF.

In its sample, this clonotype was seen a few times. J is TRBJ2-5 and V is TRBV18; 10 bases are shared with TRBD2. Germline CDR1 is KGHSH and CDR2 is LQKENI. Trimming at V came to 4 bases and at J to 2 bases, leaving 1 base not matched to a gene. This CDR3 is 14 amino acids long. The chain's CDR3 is CASSRTSGQETQYF. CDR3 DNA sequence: TGTGCCAGCTCACGGACTAGCGGTCAAGAGACCCAGTACTTC. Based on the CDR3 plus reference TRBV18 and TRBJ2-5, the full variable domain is NAGVMQNPRHLVRRRGQEARLRCSPMKGHSHVYWYRQLPEEGLKFMVYLQKENIIDESGMPKERFSAEFPKEGPSILRIQQVVRGDSAAYFCASSRTSGQETQYFGPGTRLLVL.

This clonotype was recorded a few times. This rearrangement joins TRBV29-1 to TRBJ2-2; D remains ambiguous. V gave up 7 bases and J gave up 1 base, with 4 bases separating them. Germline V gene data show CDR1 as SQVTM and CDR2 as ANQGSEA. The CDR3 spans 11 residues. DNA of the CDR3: TGCAGCGCCGGGAACACCGGGGAGCTGTTTTTT. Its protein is CSAGNTGELFF.

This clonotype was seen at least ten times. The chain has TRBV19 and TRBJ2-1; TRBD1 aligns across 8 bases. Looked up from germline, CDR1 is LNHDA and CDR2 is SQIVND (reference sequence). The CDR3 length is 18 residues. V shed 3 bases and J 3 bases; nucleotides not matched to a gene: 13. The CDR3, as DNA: TGTGCCAGTAGTATCGGTCCCTTACCCGGGACAGGCTACAATGAGCAGTTCTTC. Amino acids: CASSIGPLPGTGYNEQFF.

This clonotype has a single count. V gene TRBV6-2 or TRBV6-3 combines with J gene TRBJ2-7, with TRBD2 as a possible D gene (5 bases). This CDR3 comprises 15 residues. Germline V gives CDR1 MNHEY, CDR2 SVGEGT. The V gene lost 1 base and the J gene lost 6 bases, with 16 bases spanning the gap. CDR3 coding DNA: TGTGCCAGCAGTTACTTGGAGGCCGGTTCTGGCGAGCAGTACTTC. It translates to CASSYLEAGSGEQYF.

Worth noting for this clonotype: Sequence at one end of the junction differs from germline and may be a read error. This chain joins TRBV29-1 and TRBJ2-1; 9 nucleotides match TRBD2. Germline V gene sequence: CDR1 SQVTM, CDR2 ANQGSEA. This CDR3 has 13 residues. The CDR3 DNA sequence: TGCAGTGTTGTGGGCGGGGGGGCAAATGCGCAGTTCTTC. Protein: CSVVGGGANAQFF.